The 31 T cell receptor beta chains in this list originate from one sample, sequenced in a study of T cells in Graves' hyperthyroidism and ophthalmopathy. TCR beta CDR3 regions were amplified from RNA transcripts. HTBI primers were the set used in a first-round RT-PCR of the TCR CDR3. TCRdb re-called the multiplex PCR reads with MiXCR, one entry per CDR3 protein. The sample carries approximately 400,000 distinct CDR3 sequences, 15% to 18% recorded once. Material: blood. The source is a woman between 18 and 30 years old with Graves' hyperthyroidism.

This clonotype was recorded at least ten times. The V and J genes are TRBV28 and TRBJ2-3; D remains unclear. V was clipped by 1 base and J by 0 bases, with 2 bases between them. This CDR3 comprises 13 residues. Germline V gives CDR1 MDHEN, CDR2 SYDVKM. CDR3 region: CASSLYSTDTQYF. CDR3 nucleotides: TGTGCCAGCAGTTTATACAGCACAGATACGCAGTATTTT.

This clonotype was counted many times. The J gene is TRBJ1-4, the V gene TRBV13, with a possible D match to TRBD1 (6 bases). Germline CDR1 and CDR2: PRHDT and FYEKMQ (reference sequence). This CDR3 region has 15 residues. Trimming stripped 5 bases from V and 8 bases from J, with 18 bases between. The CDR3 reads CASSPQGQGYEKLFF. CDR3 sequence (DNA): TGTGCCAGCAGCCCCCAGGGGCAGGGGTACGAAAAACTGTTTTTT.

This clonotype was observed many times. V is TRBV11-3 and J is TRBJ2-2; 8 bases line up with TRBD2. CDR3 length: 15 amino acids. Germline CDR1 and CDR2: SGHNT and YENEEA. Unmatched junction bases numbered 5, after V lost 6 bases and J lost 2 bases. The CDR3 protein is CASSPGRANTGELFF. CDR3 bases: TGTGCCAGCAGTCCCGGGAGGGCAAACACCGGGGAGCTGTTTTTT.

This clonotype was detected only a few times. The chain recombines TRBV5-1 with TRBJ2-1; no clear D gene. Germline CDR1 reads SGHRS; CDR2 reads YFSETQ. The CDR3 extends over 15 amino acids. V was clipped by 0 bases and J by 4 bases, with 11 bases between them. Here the CDR3 DNA reads TGCGCCAGCAGCTTGGCGGGCCTCCCGTACAATGAGCAGTTCTTC. It encodes CASSLAGLPYNEQFF.

The genes are TRBV10-3 and TRBJ2-2; tentative D call: TRBD2 (7 bases). There are 16 residues in the CDR3. CDR1 and CDR2 (germline): ENHRY, SYGVKD. Trimming cost V 2 bases and J 6 bases, with 16 bases left between them. In DNA form, the CDR3 reads TGTGCCATCAGTGAGGCGGCGGGGGCATTAGCCGGGGAGCTGTTTTTT. Its translation is CAISEAAGALAGELFF.

The chain is built from TRBV20-1 and TRBJ2-3, with D tentatively TRBD2 (5 bases). The ends were cut back, 2 bases at V and 3 bases at J, with 18 bases in the middle. CDR3 length: 16 residues. CDR1 DFQATT and CDR2 SNEGSKA come from the germline V gene (reference sequence). CDR3 bases: TGCAGTGCTAGACTGGGAGTGGGTTACGGAACAGATACGCAGTATTTT. Translated: CSARLGVGYGTDTQYF.

The rearrangement joins TRBV6-1 to TRBJ2-2; TRBD2 aligns across 8 bases. The ends lost 10 bases at V and 3 bases at J; junction bases unmatched: 7. There are 14 residues in the CDR3. Germline V gene sequence: CDR1 MNHNS, CDR2 SASEGT. CDR3 protein: CATRGGWDTGELFF. The CDR3 DNA follows: TGTGCCACCCGGGGGGGCTGGGACACCGGGGAGCTGTTTTTT.

This clonotype was observed many times. The V and J genes are TRBV28 and TRBJ2-1; TRBD2 agrees at 8 bases. V dropped 2 bases and J dropped 0; count of bases not matched to a gene: 9. The V gene's germline CDR1 is MDHEN and CDR2 SYDVKM. CDR3 length equals 18 residues. The CDR3 nucleotides read TGTGCCAGCAGTTTAATCGCGGGGGGTACCAGCTCCTACAATGAGCAGTTCTTC. This sequence encodes CASSLIAGGTSSYNEQFF.

This clonotype was counted many times. V is TRBV24-1 and J is TRBJ2-1; 9 nucleotides match TRBD2. The germline gives CDR1 KGHDR, CDR2 SFDVKD. The CDR3 sequence is 18 residues long. V shed 10 bases and J 0 bases; nucleotides not matched to a gene: 15. The CDR3 protein is CATSLSGGLAISYNEQFF. In DNA form, the CDR3 reads TGTGCCACGAGCCTCTCGGGAGGACTAGCGATCTCCTACAATGAGCAGTTCTTC.

This clonotype was observed many times. This chain connects TRBV30 to TRBJ2-3; D possibly uses TRBD1 or TRBD2 (6 bases each). CDR1 is GTSNPN and CDR2 is SVGIG in the germline V gene (reference sequence). The CDR3 contains 14 residues. Trimming removed 8 bases at V and 1 base at J, with 16 bases between. CDR3 sequence: CARGRDIGTDTQYF. The CDR3 region has the DNA TGTGCCCGGGGGCGGGATATCGGCACAGATACGCAGTATTTT.

The chain links TRBV12-3 or TRBV12-4 to TRBJ1-1; weak D call: TRBD1 (5 bases). The CDR3 covers 14 residues. V lost 6 bases and J 4 bases, leaving 15 bases between the germline ends. The CDR3 nucleotides read TGTGCCAGCAGGGGGCGGGACCCGCGCACTGAAGCTTTCTTT. Its protein is CASRGRDPRTEAFF.

This clonotype occurred many times. The chain recombines TRBV6-1 with TRBJ2-1, with a possible D match to TRBD2 (6 bases). The CDR3 contains 15 residues. V lost 8 bases and J lost 6, with 20 bases in between. The germline CDR1 and CDR2 sequences are MNHNS and SASEGT. CDR3 region: CASPRDLGLTNEQFF. The DNA of the CDR3 is TGTGCCAGCCCAAGGGACCTGGGACTTACCAATGAGCAGTTCTTC.

This clonotype was found many times. Here the CDR3 DNA reads TGTGCCAGCATTGGGGGCACAGCAACTAATGAAAAACTGTTTTTT. Its protein is CASIGGTATNEKLFF. J is TRBJ1-4 and V is TRBV2, with a tentative D call TRBD1 (6 bases). The V and J ends lost 7 bases and 0 bases respectively, with 12 bases between them. The CDR3 spans 15 residues. The V gene's germline CDR1 is SNHLY and CDR2 FYNNEI.

This clonotype was counted many times. V usage is TRBV28 and J usage is TRBJ1-5, with D maybe TRBD1 (5 bases). Between the trimmed V and J ends, which lost 6 bases and 7 bases, there was a span of 22 bases. In germline, CDR1 is MDHEN, CDR2 SYDVKM. This CDR3 is 16 amino acids long. DNA of the CDR3: TGTGCCAGCAGCTCTCACACGGGGGTGATGGGGCAGCCCCAGCATTTT. Translated: CASSSHTGVMGQPQHF.

The V call is TRBV7-9, the J call TRBJ2-1; 7 positions match TRBD2. There are 15 residues in the CDR3. Germline V gene lookup returns CDR1 SEHNR and CDR2 FQNEAQ (reference sequence). V was clipped by 4 bases and J by 6 bases; unmatched bases: 9. Here the CDR3 reads CASSSGLRPPNEQFF. In DNA form, the CDR3 reads TGTGCCAGCAGCTCGGGACTACGGCCCCCCAATGAGCAGTTCTTC.

This clonotype was seen a few times. Mismatch with germline at one junction end may stem from a read error. The CDR3 nucleotides read TGTGCTAGCAGCTCCGGCCGGGGGGGTAACAATGAGCAGTTCTTC. This codes for CASSSGRGGNNEQFF. The chain uses TRBV7-7 and TRBJ2-1, with TRBD2 identical over 8 bases. The CDR3 totals 15 residues. From germline, CDR1 is SSHAT and CDR2 FNYEAQ (reference sequence).

This clonotype was counted ten times or more. The chain employs TRBV3-1 and TRBJ2-7; 8 nucleotides line up with TRBD2. The ends lost 3 bases at V and 6 bases at J; junction bases unmatched: 7. The CDR3 is made up of 14 amino acids. Germline V gene lookup returns CDR1 LGHDT and CDR2 YNNKEL (reference sequence). CDR3 loop: CASSQASGRPEQYF. As DNA, the CDR3 is TGTGCCAGCAGCCAGGCGAGCGGGAGACCCGAGCAGTACTTC.

This clonotype was seen many times. V is TRBV5-1 and J is TRBJ1-4; no clear D gene. V lost 2 bases, J lost 2 bases, and 7 bases lay in between. This CDR3 spans 14 amino acids. Germline V gene lookup returns CDR1 SGHRS and CDR2 YFSETQ. Here the CDR3 reads CASSFSETNEKLFF. DNA for the CDR3: TGCGCCAGCAGCTTTTCTGAGACTAATGAAAAACTGTTTTTT.

This clonotype occurred many times. This chain links TRBV6-1 with TRBJ2-7; D is unresolved. The germline CDR1 and CDR2 sequences are MNHNS and SASEGT. Trimming left V 6 bases short and J 2 bases short, with 8 bases between. The CDR3 contains 12 residues. As DNA, the CDR3 is TGTGCCAGCAGGATTTCTGCCTACGAGCAGTACTTC. Residues: CASRISAYEQYF.

A remark on this clonotype: The junction does not match germline at one end; this may be a read error. This chain uses TRBV27 with TRBJ1-5; D remains ambiguous. The CDR3 length is 14 residues. The germline V gene has CDR1 MNHEY and CDR2 SMNVEV (reference sequence). As DNA, the CDR3 is TGTGTCAGCAGTTTAGCCCGGTTACATCAGCCCCAGCATTTT. Its protein is CVSSLARLHQPQHF.

CDR3 in DNA: TGTGCCAGCAGCCCACAGGGGGGGGGCAATGAGCAGTTCTTC. Its translation is CASSPQGGGNEQFF. The chain carries TRBV12-3 or TRBV12-4 and TRBJ2-1; tentative D call: TRBD1 (8 bases). The CDR3 runs to 14 residues. V was pared by 6 bases and J by 6 bases, with 15 bases between.

This clonotype was counted a few times. Possible read error: a much larger clone is one base away. Since no conserved phenylalanine or tryptophan closes the CDR3, a read error is the likely cause. CDR3 nucleotide sequence: TGTGCCAGCAGTTTATCCAGCGGGGGGGTCGAGACCCAGTACCTC. It encodes CASSLSSGGVETQYL. V is TRBV28 and J is TRBJ2-5, with TRBD2 matching 10 bases. CDR1 and CDR2 (germline): MDHEN, SYDVKM. With V trimmed by 1 base and J by 5 bases, 4 bases remained unmatched. The CDR3 has 15 amino acids.

This clonotype was counted ten times or more. V gene TRBV6-1 combines with J gene TRBJ2-1, with 7 bases matching TRBD2. J lost 12 bases, V lost 5 bases, and 13 bases had no gene match. There are 14 residues in the CDR3. Germline V lookup: CDR1 MNHNS, CDR2 SASEGT. The CDR3 reads CASSFSSGGALQFF. The CDR3 DNA reads TGTGCCAGCAGTTTCTCCTCGGGAGGAGCCCTGCAGTTCTTC.

This clonotype has a handful of counts. This chain uses TRBV2 with TRBJ1-1, with a weak D call TRBD1 (6 bases). Germline V lookup: CDR1 SNHLY, CDR2 FYNNEI. This CDR3 contains 13 residues. The V end lost 2 bases, the J end lost 8 bases, and 12 bases lay between the germline ends. CDR3 residues: CASSEWYRVEAFF. CDR3 sequence (DNA): TGTGCCAGCAGTGAATGGTACAGGGTAGAAGCTTTCTTT.

This clonotype was recorded many times. The chain links TRBV12-5 to TRBJ2-7, with 7 bases fitting TRBD2. V gave up 5 bases and J gave up 0 bases; unmatched junction bases: 7. The CDR3 covers 15 residues. Germline-derived CDR1 and CDR2 are LGHNT and FRNRAP. CDR3 sequence: CASGPSRGVSYEQYF. The CDR3 DNA reads as TGTGCTAGTGGTCCCAGTCGGGGGGTCTCCTACGAGCAGTACTTC.

The CDR3 DNA reads TGTGCCAGCAGTTTAGGGCCTAGCGGGAGGGTCTACGAGCAGTACTTC. This translates into CASSLGPSGRVYEQYF. The V gene is TRBV28, the J gene TRBJ2-7, with 12 bases identical to TRBD2. The germline gives CDR1 MDHEN, CDR2 SYDVKM. After removal of 2 bases from V and 3 bases from J, the junction contained 5 bases not matched to a gene. The CDR3 is 16 residues long. The full variable domain, with the rest looked up from reference TRBV28 and TRBJ2-7, is DVKVTQSSRYLVKRTGEKVFLECVQDMDHENMFWYRQDPGLGLRLIYFSYDVKMKEKGDIPEGYSVSREKKERFSLILESASTNQTSMYLCASSLGPSGRVYEQYFGPGTRLTVT.

Comment on this clonotype: A read error may account for a junction end that differs from germline. The rearrangement joins TRBV7-9 to TRBJ2-5; tentatively, D is TRBD2 (7 bases). CDR1 is SEHNR, CDR2 FQNEAQ, per germline (reference sequence). The CDR3 covers 13 residues. CDR3 DNA sequence: TGTGCCAGCAGCACGGGGGGCCAAGGGACCCAGTACTTC. Protein product: CASSTGGQGTQYF.

V usage is TRBV12-3 or TRBV12-4 and J usage is TRBJ2-3, with D hard to call. The CDR3 is 17 residues long. V lost 6 bases, J lost 1 base, and 20 bases lay in between. The CDR3 loop is CASSPLVKAPGTDTQYF. CDR3 in DNA: TGTGCCAGCAGCCCCCTAGTTAAGGCCCCTGGCACAGATACGCAGTATTTT.

This clonotype was counted at least ten times. The V call is TRBV18, the J call TRBJ2-1, with 9 bases aligning to TRBD1. V lost 4 bases, J lost 5 bases, and 6 bases stayed unmatched. From germline, CDR1 is KGHSH and CDR2 LQKENI. The CDR3 has 15 amino acids. CDR3 DNA sequence: TGTGCCAGCTCACTACAGGGGGCGACTGACAATGAGCAGTTCTTC. This encodes CASSLQGATDNEQFF. The full variable domain, rest sourced from reference TRBV18 and TRBJ2-1, is NAGVMQNPRHLVRRRGQEARLRCSPMKGHSHVYWYRQLPEEGLKFMVYLQKENIIDESGMPKERFSAEFPKEGPSILRIQQVVRGDSAAYFCASSLQGATDNEQFFGPGTRLTVL.

This clonotype has at least ten counts. This rearrangement joins TRBV7-9 to TRBJ2-7; 7 bases are shared with TRBD1. Trimming took 5 bases from V and 5 from J; bases not matched to a gene: 6. Germline lookup yields CDR1 SEHNR and CDR2 FQNEAQ (reference sequence). The CDR3 length is 13 residues. The CDR3 DNA reads as TGTGCCAGCAGCGAAACAGGGGCTGACGAGCAGTACTTC. It translates to CASSETGADEQYF.

In this sample, this clonotype turned up many times. V is TRBV27 and J is TRBJ2-1, with 8 bases lining up with TRBD1. The CDR3 contains 15 residues. V dropped 3 bases and J dropped 5; count of bases not matched to a gene: 6. The germline V gene has CDR1 MNHEY and CDR2 SMNVEV (reference sequence). The CDR3: CASSFETGAHNEQFF. In DNA form, the CDR3 reads TGTGCCAGCAGTTTTGAGACAGGGGCCCACAATGAGCAGTTCTTC.